A single sample gave rise to the 26 T cell receptor beta chains below, sequenced in a study of identical twins. One entry per CDR3 protein, called by TCRdb with MiXCR from the 5' RACE reads. The table lists roughly 540,000 distinct CDR3 sequences, approximately 22% of them singletons. Another study also made use of these data, one on T cells expressing NK-cell markers.

The sample taken for sequencing was CD4+ T cells sorted from blood. These receptors originate from a woman younger than 30 in good health.

This clonotype was counted once. The V gene is TRBV7-2, the J gene TRBJ2-3; maybe TRBD2 (6 bases). CDR3 length: 11 residues. Germline lookup yields CDR1 SGHTA and CDR2 FQGNSA. V gave up 10 bases and J gave up 9 bases, with 14 bases separating them. The CDR3 protein is CATGGEDTQYF. CDR3 coding DNA: TGTGCCACAGGAGGGGAGGACACGCAGTATTTT.

The chain recombines TRBV20-1 with TRBJ2-5; D unresolved. The germline V gene encodes CDR1 DFQATT and CDR2 SNEGSKA (reference sequence). The CDR3 is 14 residues long. Trimming took 6 bases from V and 5 from J, leaving 19 bases between them. CDR3 in DNA: TGCAGTGCCGGACGTCGGACCCCGAGGGAGACCCAGTACTTC. Translated, it gives CSAGRRTPRETQYF.

This clonotype was seen at least ten times. The genes are TRBV20-1 and TRBJ1-5, with D perhaps TRBD1 (5 bases). V was clipped by 5 bases and J by 0 bases, with 11 bases between them. The V gene's germline CDR1 is DFQATT and CDR2 SNEGSKA (reference sequence). CDR3 length: 14 residues. CDR3 loop: CSAGGTHSNQPQHF. The DNA of the CDR3 is TGCAGTGCTGGGGGGACGCATAGCAATCAGCCCCAGCATTTT.

Of note for this clonotype: Germline and junction disagree at one end, which may indicate a read error. V is TRBV7-7 and J is TRBJ2-1; D is possibly TRBD2 (5 bases). This CDR3 is 14 amino acids long. Germline-derived CDR1 and CDR2 are SSHAT and FNYEAQ (reference sequence). CDR3 sequence (DNA): TGTGCTAGCAGCTTACGGGGTCCCCACAATGAGCAGTTCTTC. This gives the protein CASSLRGPHNEQFF.

The chain combines TRBV20-1 with TRBJ1-2; no definite D call. CDR1 and CDR2 (germline): DFQATT, SNEGSKA (reference sequence). The CDR3 is 13 residues long. The V and J ends lost 1 base and 7 bases respectively, with 13 bases between them. The CDR3 DNA reads as TGCAGTGCTAGAGTCGAAGAAACCGGTGGCTACACCTTC. Its translation: CSARVEETGGYTF.

The rearrangement links TRBV4-3 to TRBJ2-3; 8 bases match TRBD2. The CDR3 consists of 17 residues. After removal of 4 bases from V and 0 bases from J, the junction contained 9 bases not matched to a gene. CDR1 and CDR2 from the germline V gene are LGHNA and YSLEER. The CDR3 protein is CASSRQARGGSTDTQYF. DNA for the CDR3: TGCGCCAGCAGCCGCCAAGCACGGGGGGGTAGCACAGATACGCAGTATTTT.

V and J are TRBV12-3 or TRBV12-4 and TRBJ2-2, with 10 bases fitting TRBD2. After removal of 6 bases from V and 2 bases from J, the junction contained 3 bases not matched to a gene. This CDR3 region has 15 residues. The CDR3 nucleotides are TGTGCCAGCAGGATAGCGGGGGGAAACACCGGGGAGCTGTTTTTT. Protein product: CASRIAGGNTGELFF.

This clonotype was picked up a small number of times. V usage is TRBV20-1 and J usage is TRBJ2-5; TRBD2 aligns across 7 bases. Losses at the gene ends were 6 bases for V and 5 bases for J; bases not matched to a gene: 9. Germline loops: CDR1 DFQATT, CDR2 SNEGSKA (reference sequence). CDR3 length: 13 amino acids. The CDR3 here is CSATLAGEETQYF. The CDR3 coding sequence is TGCAGTGCGACGCTTGCGGGGGAGGAGACCCAGTACTTC.

The chain links TRBV29-1 to TRBJ2-2; D remains unclear. The CDR3 contains 13 residues. The germline gives CDR1 SQVTM, CDR2 ANQGSEA. V was clipped by 3 bases and J by 2 bases, with 7 bases between them. The CDR3 region is CSVDRLNTGELFF. The CDR3 DNA is TGCAGCGTTGACAGGTTAAACACCGGGGAGCTGTTTTTT.

In its sample, this clonotype was seen a few times. This chain joins TRBV30 and TRBJ2-2; TRBD2 agrees at 9 bases. The V and J ends lost 2 bases and 6 bases, in that order; junction bases with no gene match: 10. The CDR3 has 16 residues. Germline lookup yields CDR1 GTSNPN and CDR2 SVGIG (reference sequence). In DNA form, the CDR3 reads TGTGCCTGGAGTTTTCCGGCTAGCGGGAATGCCGGGGAGCTGTTTTTT. It encodes CAWSFPASGNAGELFF. The full variable domain, completed using reference TRBV30 and TRBJ2-2, is SQTIHQWPATLVQPVGSPLSLECTVEGTSNPNLYWYRQAAGRGLQLLFYSVGIGQISSEVPQNLSASRPQDRQFILSSKKLLLSDSGFYLCAWSFPASGNAGELFFGEGSRLTVL.

The rearrangement links TRBV6-5 to TRBJ2-1; TRBD2 is a possible D gene (5 bases). The CDR3 is made up of 14 amino acids. CDR1 is MNHEY and CDR2 is SVGAGI in the germline V gene. V dropped 1 base and J dropped 9 bases, with 13 bases sitting between them. The CDR3 nucleotides read TGTGCCAGCAGTTACTTAGGCGGTGCGGGTGAGCAGTTCTTC. It specifies CASSYLGGAGEQFF.

In its sample, this clonotype was seen a few times. The chain's CDR3 is CASSLQRDQYF. The CDR3 region has the DNA TGTGCCAGCAGCCTACAGCGGGACCAATACTTC. The chain has TRBV5-5 and TRBJ2-7; 7 positions agree with TRBD2. This CDR3 is 11 amino acids long. V lost 4 bases, J lost 13 bases, and 8 bases stayed unmatched. CDR1 is SGHKS, CDR2 YYEKEE, per germline (reference sequence). The entire variable domain, with the rest obtained from reference TRBV5-5 and TRBJ2-7, is as follows: DAGVTQSPTHLIKTRGQQVTLRCSPISGHKSVSWYQQVLGQGPQFIFQYYEKEERGRGNFPDRFSARQFPNYSSELNVNALLLGDSALYLCASSLQRDQYFGPGTRLTVT.

The chain joins TRBV11-1 to TRBJ2-7; 9 nucleotides line up with TRBD2. Germline assignment: CDR1 SGHAT and CDR2 FQDESV (reference sequence). The length of the CDR3 is 16 residues. V dropped 1 base and J dropped 4; count of bases not matched to a gene: 8. The CDR3 nucleotides are TGTGCCAGCAGCTTAGTCGGGACTAGCCGTCTTTACGAGCAGTACTTC. Translating gives CASSLVGTSRLYEQYF.

The rearrangement links TRBV20-1 to TRBJ2-3; no firm D call. V was trimmed by 6 bases and J by 2 bases, leaving 12 bases between them. The CDR3 totals 13 residues. Germline V gives CDR1 DFQATT, CDR2 SNEGSKA (reference sequence). In DNA form, the CDR3 reads TGCAGTGCGCACTCTACCATCACAGATACGCAGTATTTT. Translating it yields CSAHSTITDTQYF.

CDR3 nucleotide sequence: TGTGCCAGCAGTTTTCGGGCTAGCGGGAATAATGAGCAGTTCTTC. Protein product: CASSFRASGNNEQFF. The V and J genes are TRBV27 and TRBJ2-1; 9 bases fit TRBD2. This CDR3 comprises 15 residues. Trimming at V came to 3 bases and at J to 7 bases, leaving 7 bases not matched to a gene. Germline loops: CDR1 MNHEY, CDR2 SMNVEV (reference sequence).

The rearrangement links TRBV11-2 to TRBJ2-7, with D perhaps being TRBD1 or TRBD2 (5 bases each). From germline, CDR1 is SGHAT and CDR2 FQNNGV. V was cut by 11 bases and J by 2 bases, with 13 bases left in between. CDR3 length equals 12 residues. Here the CDR3 DNA reads TGTGCCGTAGGTGGGGGAACCTACGAGCAGTACTTC. Translated, it gives CAVGGGTYEQYF.

This rearrangement joins TRBV19 to TRBJ2-5; D gene uncertain. Trimming removed 3 bases from V and 5 bases from J, with 16 bases in between. This CDR3 spans 15 amino acids. The germline V gene has CDR1 LNHDA and CDR2 SQIVND (reference sequence). The CDR3 loop is CASSMPGGPRETQYF. In nucleotides, the CDR3 is TGTGCCAGTAGTATGCCGGGCGGTCCAAGGGAGACCCAGTACTTC. Using reference TRBV19 and TRBJ2-5 for the parts outside the CDR3, the full variable domain is DGGITQSPKYLFRKEGQNVTLSCEQNLNHDAMYWYRQDPGQGLRLIYYSQIVNDFQKGDIAEGYSVSREKKESFPLTVTSAQKNPTAFYLCASSMPGGPRETQYFGPGTRLLVL.

This clonotype appeared many times. One end of the junction fails to match germline, which may point to a read error. V is TRBV5-1 and J is TRBJ2-1, with 7 bases fitting TRBD2. The CDR3 runs 15 residues. The germline gives CDR1 SGHRS, CDR2 YFSETQ. In DNA, the CDR3 is TGTGCCAGCAGTTTAGCGGGTAGCTCCTACAATGAGCAGTTCTTC. This sequence encodes CASSLAGSSYNEQFF.

This clonotype has a handful of counts. In nucleotides, the CDR3 is TGTGCCAGCAGCCATCCCGTCAAGAGGCGTGAAGCTTTCTTT. Its protein product is CASSHPVKRREAFF. V and J are TRBV3-1 and TRBJ1-1; D is undetermined. Per germline, CDR1 LGHDT and CDR2 YNNKEL (reference sequence). V was pared by 3 bases and J by 7 bases, with 15 bases between. CDR3 length equals 14 residues.

The chain joins TRBV20-1 to TRBJ1-4, with TRBD1 matching over 9 bases. Germline trimming cut 0 bases from V and 4 bases from J; bases unmatched to any gene: 3. Germline V CDR1 and CDR2: DFQATT, SNEGSKA (reference sequence). CDR3 length equals 15 residues. For the CDR3, the DNA is TGCAGTGCTAGAGATCTGACAGGGGGTAATGAAAAACTGTTTTTT. The encoded protein is CSARDLTGGNEKLFF.

This clonotype was observed a few times. This chain links TRBV7-2 with TRBJ2-1, with 12 bases lining up with TRBD2. CDR1 SGHTA and CDR2 FQGNSA come from the germline V gene. The junction had 10 bases not matched to a gene; V was cut back by 5 bases and J by 8 bases. The length of the CDR3 is 16 residues. CDR3 sequence: CASSLSSGRAGYEQFF. CDR3 sequence (DNA): TGTGCCAGCAGCCTTTCTAGCGGGAGGGCCGGCTATGAGCAGTTCTTC.

This clonotype was seen a handful of times. This chain connects TRBV20-1 to TRBJ1-5, with D perhaps matching TRBD1 (6 bases). V dropped 6 bases and J dropped 6 bases, with 21 bases sitting between them. This CDR3 region has 15 residues. Germline V CDR1 and CDR2: DFQATT, SNEGSKA (reference sequence). The DNA of the CDR3 is TGCAGTGCCCTATCACAGACAGGAGTTGGTCAGCCCCAGCATTTT. Protein: CSALSQTGVGQPQHF.

This clonotype appeared a few times. This chain connects TRBV20-1 to TRBJ2-3; tentative D call: TRBD2 (6 bases). Germline V lookup: CDR1 DFQATT, CDR2 SNEGSKA (reference sequence). The CDR3 length is 14 residues. The V gene lost 1 base and the J gene lost 5 bases, with 13 bases spanning the gap. The CDR3 DNA follows: TGCAGTGCTAGAGTTGGTACAGCGGGAGATACGCAGTATTTT. Translating gives CSARVGTAGDTQYF.

The chain carries TRBV3-1 and TRBJ2-3; D ambiguous. The V gene lost 2 bases and the J gene lost 6 bases, with 9 bases spanning the gap. Germline CDR1 reads LGHDT; CDR2 reads YNNKEL (reference sequence). This CDR3 is 13 amino acids long. The CDR3 DNA follows: TGTGCCAGCAGCCAATTCCTGGGGGATACGCAGTATTTT. Translation: CASSQFLGDTQYF.

The chain is built from TRBV12-3 or TRBV12-4 and TRBJ2-1, with 14 positions matching TRBD2. CDR3 length equals 16 residues. With 6 bases clipped from V and 8 bases from J, the junction kept 9 bases outside the gene matches. CDR3 coding DNA: TGTGCCAGCAGACCGACTAGCGGGGGGGCCAGTTATGAGCAGTTCTTC. Residues: CASRPTSGGASYEQFF.

This clonotype occurred a few times. The chain couples TRBV29-1 to TRBJ2-2; 7 bases are shared with TRBD1. V lost 7 bases, J lost 7 bases, and 9 bases stayed unmatched. The germline gives CDR1 SQVTM, CDR2 ANQGSEA. This CDR3 spans 13 amino acids. For the CDR3, the DNA is TGCAGCGGATACACAGGGGACGGCGGGGAGCTGTTTTTT. Its protein is CSGYTGDGGELFF.